The 21 T cell receptor beta chains presented below share a single source sample, sequenced in a study of response to subunit inactivated influenza vaccine. TCRdb itself ran the RT-PCR reads through MiXCR, one entry per CDR3 protein. The sample carries some 800,000 distinct CDR3 sequences, 21% recorded once. The source was PBMCs from blood, collected 4 to 6 days after vaccination. These receptors were taken from a man in his fifties or sixties who received an inactivated influenza vaccine.

The chain joins TRBV4-2 to TRBJ2-5, with D possibly being TRBD2 (6 bases). Trimming pared 0 bases from V and 4 bases from J, leaving 6 bases between. This CDR3 has 13 amino acids. Germline CDR1 LGHNA, CDR2 YNFKEQ. CDR3 region: CASSQERGETQYF. CDR3 nucleotides: TGTGCCAGCAGCCAAGAGCGGGGAGAGACCCAGTACTTC.

This rearrangement joins TRBV29-1 to TRBJ2-1, with TRBD1 matching over 7 bases. Germline CDR1 reads SQVTM; CDR2 reads ANQGSEA. With V trimmed by 4 bases and J by 4 bases, 4 bases remained unmatched. The CDR3 is 13 residues long. CDR3 nucleotides: TGCAGCGTTGGGACAGGAACTTACAATGAGCAGTTCTTC. Amino acids: CSVGTGTYNEQFF.

V gene TRBV5-1 combines with J gene TRBJ1-2; 8 bases line up with TRBD1. The CDR3 is made up of 16 amino acids. J was trimmed by 5 bases and V by 4 bases; bases with no gene match: 13. Germline V gene sequence: CDR1 SGHRS, CDR2 YFSETQ. The CDR3 is CASSPMSRTGHYGYTF. The CDR3 nucleotides read TGCGCCAGCAGCCCCATGTCGCGGACAGGGCATTATGGCTACACCTTC.

The rearrangement uses TRBV5-1 and TRBJ1-2, with D hard to call. There are 15 residues in the CDR3. Germline lookup yields CDR1 SGHRS and CDR2 YFSETQ. V gave up 4 bases and J gave up 0 bases, with 13 bases separating them. The CDR3 loop reads CASSPNPQPNYGYTF. For the CDR3, the DNA is TGCGCCAGCAGCCCAAATCCACAGCCTAACTATGGCTACACCTTC.

The rearrangement uses TRBV9 and TRBJ2-1; TRBD2 aligns across 9 bases. CDR1 is SGDLS, CDR2 YYNGEE, per germline. The V and J ends lost 0 bases and 1 base, in that order; junction bases with no gene match: 8. This CDR3 comprises 18 residues. CDR3 DNA sequence: TGTGCCAGCAGCGTAGCTCCCGTAGCGGGAGAGTCCTACAATGAGCAGTTCTTC. Amino acids: CASSVAPVAGESYNEQFF. The entire variable domain, with the rest obtained from reference TRBV9 and TRBJ2-1, is as follows: DSGVTQTPKHLITATGQRVTLRCSPRSGDLSVYWYQQSLDQGLQFLIQYYNGEERAKGNILERFSAQQFPDLHSELNLSSLELGDSALYFCASSVAPVAGESYNEQFFGPGTRLTVL.

This clonotype has only a few counts. This sequence joins TRBV12-3 or TRBV12-4 and TRBJ2-1, with D possibly matching TRBD2 (6 bases). V gave up 6 bases and J gave up 6 bases, with 12 bases separating them. The CDR3 contains 13 residues. The CDR3 coding sequence is TGTGCCAGCAGGAGTAGTAGCGGCAATGAGCAGTTCTTC. Its protein product is CASRSSSGNEQFF.

The chain recombines TRBV10-3 with TRBJ2-3, with D possibly matching TRBD1 (6 bases). V was cut by 0 bases and J by 5 bases, with 12 bases left in between. This CDR3 is built from 15 residues. The germline V gene has CDR1 ENHRY and CDR2 SYGVKD. For the CDR3, the DNA is TGTGCCATCAGTGAGTCCGGGACATCGGGAGATACGCAGTATTTT. Translated: CAISESGTSGDTQYF.

The chain employs TRBV3-1 and TRBJ2-3, with D possibly TRBD2 on 5 matching bases. This CDR3 has 17 amino acids. Germline values: CDR1 LGHDT, CDR2 YNNKEL (reference sequence). V was clipped by 1 base and J by 2 bases, with 16 bases between them. CDR3 protein: CASSQVTAGGYTDTQYF. CDR3 nucleotides: TGTGCCAGCAGCCAAGTAACGGCGGGCGGATACACAGATACGCAGTATTTT.

This chain uses TRBV12-3 or TRBV12-4 with TRBJ1-2; D is unclear. The length of the CDR3 is 14 residues. The V and J ends lost 5 bases and 2 bases respectively, with 12 bases between them. CDR3 sequence reads: CASSARTLNYGYTF. CDR3 sequence (DNA): TGTGCCAGCAGTGCCCGGACTTTAAACTATGGCTACACCTTC.

The genes are TRBV5-1 and TRBJ1-1; D possibly corresponds to TRBD1 (6 bases). Per germline, CDR1 SGHRS and CDR2 YFSETQ. The CDR3 length is 15 residues. V shed 3 bases and J shed 0 bases, with 12 bases lying between them. This CDR3 reads CASSWGTTMNTEAFF. CDR3 DNA: TGCGCCAGCAGCTGGGGGACAACAATGAACACTGAAGCTTTCTTT.

V and J are TRBV12-3 or TRBV12-4 and TRBJ2-3; D unclear. CDR3 length: 14 amino acids. Trimming shortened V by 2 bases and J by 4 bases, and 10 bases separated the two germline ends. DNA for the CDR3: TGTGCCAGCAGTTTACTAAGGTTATCAGATACGCAGTATTTT. It yields the protein CASSLLRLSDTQYF.

This clonotype has just a few counts. The chain joins TRBV20-1 to TRBJ2-1; 12 bases agree with TRBD1. There are 17 residues in the CDR3. Germline V gives CDR1 DFQATT, CDR2 SNEGSKA (reference sequence). V lost 0 bases to trimming and J lost 7 bases; unmatched junction nucleotides: 10. CDR3: CSARDPWGTGGLNEQFF. The CDR3 DNA reads as TGCAGTGCTAGAGATCCCTGGGGGACAGGGGGCTTGAATGAGCAGTTCTTC.

This clonotype was counted ten times or more. The chain is built from TRBV7-2 and TRBJ2-7; TRBD1 agrees at 7 bases. V was pared by 1 base and J by 3 bases, with 6 bases of the junction left unmatched. The germline V gene encodes CDR1 SGHTA and CDR2 FQGNSA. This CDR3 has 15 amino acids. The CDR3 DNA follows: TGTGCCAGCAGCTTAGAAGGGACAGATTACTACGAGCAGTACTTC. Translated, it gives CASSLEGTDYYEQYF.

This clonotype was counted only a few times. The chain couples TRBV7-9 to TRBJ2-7, with unresolved D. V was clipped by 5 bases and J by 0 bases, with 11 bases between them. CDR1 SEHNR and CDR2 FQNEAQ come from the germline V gene (reference sequence). The CDR3 runs 14 residues. CDR3 nucleotide sequence: TGTGCCAGCAGCCCATATACGGTCTCCTACGAGCAGTACTTC. Amino acid sequence: CASSPYTVSYEQYF.

This clonotype was counted only a few times. The rearrangement uses TRBV6-2 or TRBV6-3 and TRBJ2-1, with 8 bases fitting TRBD2. The CDR3 runs to 15 residues. The V gene end was trimmed by 9 bases and the J gene end by 8 bases; junction bases not matched to a gene: 15. Germline V gene sequence: CDR1 MNHEY, CDR2 SVGEGT. The CDR3 region is CASLGTSHVSDEQFF. The CDR3 DNA reads TGTGCCAGTTTAGGGACTAGTCATGTATCCGATGAGCAGTTCTTC.

This clonotype was observed a handful of times. The J gene is TRBJ1-6, the V gene TRBV20-1, with D perhaps TRBD1 (6 bases). Germline values: CDR1 DFQATT, CDR2 SNEGSKA (reference sequence). This CDR3 is 13 amino acids long. V lost 5 bases, J lost 5 bases, and 10 bases lay in between. The CDR3 nucleotides read TGCAGTGCTGGCCAGGGGAATAATTCACCCCTCCACTTT. This sequence encodes CSAGQGNNSPLHF.

This clonotype was found a few times. The rearrangement joins TRBV12-3 or TRBV12-4 to TRBJ2-1; no firm D call. The CDR3 has 15 residues. Trimming pared 2 bases from V and 0 bases from J, leaving 8 bases between. The CDR3 DNA sequence: TGTGCCAGCAGTTTACTAGTTAGCTCCTACAATGAGCAGTTCTTC. Translated: CASSLLVSSYNEQFF.

There are a few counts of this clonotype. The rearrangement uses TRBV11-2 and TRBJ1-1; D call uncertain. CDR3 length equals 15 residues. Trimming removed 5 bases from V and 6 bases from J, with 19 bases in between. Looked up from germline, CDR1 is SGHAT and CDR2 is FQNNGV. CDR3 region: CASSRARLGNPEAFF. DNA for the CDR3: TGTGCCAGCAGCAGGGCTCGGCTGGGTAACCCTGAAGCTTTCTTT.

The sample holds a few counts of this clonotype. This chain joins TRBV6-5 and TRBJ1-2, with D possibly being TRBD1 (5 bases). The CDR3 has 15 residues. V lost 2 bases, J lost 7 bases, and 17 bases lay in between. Germline values: CDR1 MNHEY, CDR2 SVGAGI. The CDR3 protein is CASSYEGRRISGYTF. CDR3 DNA sequence: TGTGCCAGCAGTTACGAGGGACGGAGGATCAGTGGCTACACCTTC.

This clonotype has more than one count but fewer than ten. The rearrangement links TRBV29-1 to TRBJ1-1; maybe TRBD1 (5 bases). Germline V lookup: CDR1 SQVTM, CDR2 ANQGSEA. The CDR3 spans 15 residues. V was clipped by 0 bases and J by 1 base, with 12 bases between them. The CDR3 loop is CSVEDPGLPNTEAFF. The CDR3 DNA is TGCAGCGTTGAAGACCCGGGACTCCCGAACACTGAAGCTTTCTTT.

The V call is TRBV7-6, the J call TRBJ1-5; the D gene is possibly TRBD1 (6 bases). The CDR3 consists of 14 residues. The germline CDR1 and CDR2 sequences are SGHVS and FNYEAQ. The CDR3 sequence is CAKGVRRSNQPQHF. The CDR3, as DNA: TGTGCTAAGGGGGTAAGACGTAGTAATCAGCCCCAGCATTTT.